What follows describes a single TCR beta chain. This entry belongs to a study of blood T cell repertoires in COVID-19. Trimming took off 4 bases at V and 3 bases at J, with 17 bases between the two ends. CDR3 length: 16 residues. Germline loops: CDR1 SGHAT, CDR2 FQNNGV. Here immunoSEQ multiplex PCR was the method, and the copy in TCRdb shows in-frame clones only, minus some. The repertoire has under 300,000 clones, about four fifths of them found once; the top ten carry roughly 3.4%. This rearrangement joins TRBV11-2 to TRBJ2-3; tentative D call: TRBD2 (5 bases). The sample taken for sequencing was peripheral blood. The origin of this receptor is a woman aged 18-30 years with acute or convalescent COVID-19. The CDR3 loop is CASSWPRGIRTDTQYF. CDR3 in DNA: TGTGCCAGCAGCTGGCCGCGAGGGATACGGACAGATACGCAGTATTTT.